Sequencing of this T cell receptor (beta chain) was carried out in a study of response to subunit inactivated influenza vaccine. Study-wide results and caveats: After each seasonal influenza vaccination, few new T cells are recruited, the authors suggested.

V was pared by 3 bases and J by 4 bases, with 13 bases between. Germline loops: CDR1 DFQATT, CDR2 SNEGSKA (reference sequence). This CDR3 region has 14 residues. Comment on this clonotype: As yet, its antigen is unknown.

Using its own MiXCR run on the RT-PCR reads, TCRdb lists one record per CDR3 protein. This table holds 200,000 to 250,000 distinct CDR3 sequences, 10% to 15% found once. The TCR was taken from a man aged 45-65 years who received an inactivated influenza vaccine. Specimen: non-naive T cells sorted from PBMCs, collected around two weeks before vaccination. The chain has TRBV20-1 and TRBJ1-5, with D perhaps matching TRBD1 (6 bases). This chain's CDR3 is CSARSRGANQPQHF. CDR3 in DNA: TGCAGTGCTAGGAGCAGGGGCGCTAATCAGCCCCAGCATTTT.